This TCR beta chain was found in a study of identical twins. Whole-study findings and limits: The study found excess low generation probability among twin-shared out-of-frame alpha sequences.

MiXCR, run by TCRdb on the 5' RACE reads, gives a single entry per CDR3 protein. Among hundreds of thousands of distinct CDR3 sequences, over 15% were seen once, and the ten largest hold over 10%. Germline-derived CDR1 and CDR2 are LGHNA and YSLEER. With V trimmed by 0 bases and J by 8 bases, 4 bases remained unmatched. The CDR3 is made up of 14 amino acids. Regarding this clonotype: No antigen is known for it.

These same records also appear under a second study, on T cells expressing NK-cell markers. That investigation notes: In the group of eight sequenced donors, seven were HCMV-seropositive and one was seronegative. An anti-gamma-delta TCR antibody confined sorting to alpha-beta TCR T cells across several of the experiments. Over 5 donors carried dominant NKG2C+ clonotypes that made up 1.0-7.0% of their CD8+ T cells.

The sequenced sample was PBMCs. The receptor was derived from a woman aged 18-35 years in good health. The chain uses TRBV4-3 and TRBJ2-5, with 9 bases that match TRBD1. The CDR3 reads CASSQDLQGATQYF. The CDR3 region has the DNA TGCGCCAGCAGCCAAGATCTACAGGGGGCCACCCAGTACTTC.